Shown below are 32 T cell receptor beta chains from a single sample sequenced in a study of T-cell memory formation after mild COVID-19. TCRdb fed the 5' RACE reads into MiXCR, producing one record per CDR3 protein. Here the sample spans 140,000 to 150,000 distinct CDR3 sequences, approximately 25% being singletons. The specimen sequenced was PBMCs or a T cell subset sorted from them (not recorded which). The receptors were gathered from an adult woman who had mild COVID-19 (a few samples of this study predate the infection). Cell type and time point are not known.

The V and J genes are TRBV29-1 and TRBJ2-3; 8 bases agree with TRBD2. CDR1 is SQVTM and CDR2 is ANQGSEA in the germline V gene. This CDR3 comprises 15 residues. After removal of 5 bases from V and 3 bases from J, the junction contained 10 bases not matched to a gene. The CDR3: CSVPKGGGPTDTQYF. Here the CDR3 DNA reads TGCAGCGTTCCCAAAGGCGGGGGGCCTACAGATACGCAGTATTTT.

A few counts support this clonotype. CDR3 in DNA: TGTGCCAGCAGCTTCAGGGAGGAGTGGAACACTGAAGCTTTCTTT. Amino acid sequence: CASSFREEWNTEAFF. The V and J genes are TRBV5-6 and TRBJ1-1; tentatively, D is TRBD1 (5 bases). The CDR3 is made up of 15 amino acids. Germline loops: CDR1 SGHDT, CDR2 YYEEEE. V shed 2 bases and J shed 1 base, with 12 bases lying between them.

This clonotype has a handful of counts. In nucleotides, the CDR3 is TGTGCCAGCAGCCAAGGGACAGGGGACGGGAATGAGCAGTTCTTC. It encodes CASSQGTGDGNEQFF. The chain employs TRBV4-2 and TRBJ2-1; 9 positions match TRBD1. With 1 base clipped from V and 7 bases from J, the junction kept 5 bases outside the gene matches. CDR1 is LGHNA, CDR2 YNFKEQ, per germline. The CDR3 consists of 15 residues.

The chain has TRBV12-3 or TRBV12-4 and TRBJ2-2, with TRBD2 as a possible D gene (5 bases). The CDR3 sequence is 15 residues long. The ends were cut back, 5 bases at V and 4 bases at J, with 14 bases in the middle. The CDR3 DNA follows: TGTGCCAGCAGTAACTTAGCTGAGGGCACCGGGGAGCTGTTTTTT. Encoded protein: CASSNLAEGTGELFF.

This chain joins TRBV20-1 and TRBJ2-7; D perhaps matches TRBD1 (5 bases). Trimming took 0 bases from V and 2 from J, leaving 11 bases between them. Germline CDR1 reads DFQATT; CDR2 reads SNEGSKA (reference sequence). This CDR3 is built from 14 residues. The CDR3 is CSARDGASTYEQYF. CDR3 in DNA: TGCAGTGCTAGAGATGGGGCCTCGACCTACGAGCAGTACTTC.

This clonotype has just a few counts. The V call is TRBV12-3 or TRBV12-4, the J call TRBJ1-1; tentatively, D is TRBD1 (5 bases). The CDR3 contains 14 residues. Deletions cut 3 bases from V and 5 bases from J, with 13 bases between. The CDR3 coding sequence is TGTGCCAGCAGTTTCAACCAGGGAGGTACTGAAGCTTTCTTT. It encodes CASSFNQGGTEAFF.

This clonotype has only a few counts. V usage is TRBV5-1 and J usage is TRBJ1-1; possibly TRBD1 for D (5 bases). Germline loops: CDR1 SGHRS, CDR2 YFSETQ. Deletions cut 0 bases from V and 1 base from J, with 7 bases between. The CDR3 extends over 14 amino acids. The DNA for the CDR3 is TGCGCCAGCAGCTTGGGACAGTCGAACACTGAAGCTTTCTTT. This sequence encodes CASSLGQSNTEAFF.

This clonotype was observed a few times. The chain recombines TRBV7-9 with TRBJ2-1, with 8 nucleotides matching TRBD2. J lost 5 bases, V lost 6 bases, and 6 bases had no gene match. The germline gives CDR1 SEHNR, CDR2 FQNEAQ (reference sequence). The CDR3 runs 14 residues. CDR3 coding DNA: TGTGCCAGCAGAACTAGCGGTAGGGACAATGAGCAGTTCTTC. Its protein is CASRTSGRDNEQFF.

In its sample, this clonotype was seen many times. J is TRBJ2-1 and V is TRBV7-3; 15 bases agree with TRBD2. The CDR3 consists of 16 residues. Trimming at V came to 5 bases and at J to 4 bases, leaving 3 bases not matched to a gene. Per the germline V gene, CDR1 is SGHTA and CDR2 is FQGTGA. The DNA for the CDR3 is TGTGCCAGCAGCCTGGGGACTAGCGGGGGGTACAATGAGCAGTTCTTC. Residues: CASSLGTSGGYNEQFF.

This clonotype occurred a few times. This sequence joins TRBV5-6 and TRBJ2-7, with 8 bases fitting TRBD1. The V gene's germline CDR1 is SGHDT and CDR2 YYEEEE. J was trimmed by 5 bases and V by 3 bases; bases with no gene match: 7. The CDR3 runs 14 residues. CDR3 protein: CASSSGQGRDEQYF. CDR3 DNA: TGTGCCAGCAGCTCCGGACAGGGACGAGACGAGCAGTACTTC. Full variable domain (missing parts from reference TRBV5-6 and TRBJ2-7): DAGVTQSPTHLIKTRGQQVTLRCSPKSGHDTVSWYQQALGQGPQFIFQYYEEEERQRGNFPDRFSGHQFPNYSSELNVNALLLGDSALYLCASSSGQGRDEQYFGPGTRLTVT.

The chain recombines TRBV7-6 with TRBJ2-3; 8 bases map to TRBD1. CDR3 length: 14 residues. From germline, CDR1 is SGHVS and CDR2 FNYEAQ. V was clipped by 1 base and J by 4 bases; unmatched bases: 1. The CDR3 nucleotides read TGTGCCAGCAGCTTAGGACAGGGGCCAGATACGCAGTATTTT. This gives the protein CASSLGQGPDTQYF.

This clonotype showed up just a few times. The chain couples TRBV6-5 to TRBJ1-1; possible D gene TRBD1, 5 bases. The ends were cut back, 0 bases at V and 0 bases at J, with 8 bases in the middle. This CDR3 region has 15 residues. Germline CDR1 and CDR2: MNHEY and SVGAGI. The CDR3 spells CASSYSAGLNTEAFF. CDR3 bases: TGTGCCAGCAGTTACTCGGCAGGGTTGAACACTGAAGCTTTCTTT.

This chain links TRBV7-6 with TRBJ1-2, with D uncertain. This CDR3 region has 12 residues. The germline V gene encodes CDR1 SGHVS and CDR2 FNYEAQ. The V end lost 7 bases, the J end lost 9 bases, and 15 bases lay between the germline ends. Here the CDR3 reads CASTHWLYSYTF. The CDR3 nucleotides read TGTGCCAGCACCCATTGGCTGTATAGCTACACCTTC.

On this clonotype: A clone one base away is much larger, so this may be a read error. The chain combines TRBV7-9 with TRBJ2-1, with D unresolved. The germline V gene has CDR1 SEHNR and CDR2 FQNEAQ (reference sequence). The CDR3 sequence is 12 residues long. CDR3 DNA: TGTGCCAGCGGCTTAGCCTACAATGAGCAGTTCTTC. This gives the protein CASGLAYNEQFF.

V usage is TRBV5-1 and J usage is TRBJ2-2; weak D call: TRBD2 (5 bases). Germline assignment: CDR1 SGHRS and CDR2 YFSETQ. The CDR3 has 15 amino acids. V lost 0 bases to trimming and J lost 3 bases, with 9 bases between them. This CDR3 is CASSLVVRDTGELFF. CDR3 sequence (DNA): TGCGCCAGCAGCTTGGTGGTGAGGGACACCGGGGAGCTGTTTTTT. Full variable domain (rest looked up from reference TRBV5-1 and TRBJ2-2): KAGVTQTPRYLIKTRGQQVTLSCSPISGHRSVSWYQQTPGQGLQFLFEYFSETQRNKGNFPGRFSGRQFSNSRSEMNVSTLELGDSALYLCASSLVVRDTGELFFGEGSRLTVL.

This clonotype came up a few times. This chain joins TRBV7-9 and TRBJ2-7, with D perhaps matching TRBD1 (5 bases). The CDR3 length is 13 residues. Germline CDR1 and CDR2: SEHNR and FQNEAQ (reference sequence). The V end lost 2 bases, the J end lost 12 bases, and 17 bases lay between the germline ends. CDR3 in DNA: TGTGCCAGCAGCTTATCACTCGCGGCAGGGTTGTACTTC. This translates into CASSLSLAAGLYF.

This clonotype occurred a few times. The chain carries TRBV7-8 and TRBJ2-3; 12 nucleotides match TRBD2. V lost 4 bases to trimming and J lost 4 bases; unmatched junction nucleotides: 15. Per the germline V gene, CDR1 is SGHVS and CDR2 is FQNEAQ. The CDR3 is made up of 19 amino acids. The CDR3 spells CASSWALTSGRKGADTQYF. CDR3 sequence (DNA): TGTGCCAGCAGCTGGGCCTTAACTAGCGGGAGGAAGGGAGCAGATACGCAGTATTTT. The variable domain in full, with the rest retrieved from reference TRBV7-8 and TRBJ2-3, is GAGVSQSPRYKVAKRGQDVALRCDPISGHVSLFWYQQALGQGPEFLTYFQNEAQLDKSGLPSDRFFAERPEGSVSTLKIQRTQQEDSAVYLCASSWALTSGRKGADTQYFGPGTRLTVL.

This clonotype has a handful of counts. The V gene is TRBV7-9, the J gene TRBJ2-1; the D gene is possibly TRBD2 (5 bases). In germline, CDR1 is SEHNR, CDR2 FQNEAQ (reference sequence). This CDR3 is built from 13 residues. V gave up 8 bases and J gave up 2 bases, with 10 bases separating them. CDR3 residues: CASRLSTYNEQFF. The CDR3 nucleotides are TGTGCCAGCCGACTAAGCACCTACAATGAGCAGTTCTTC.

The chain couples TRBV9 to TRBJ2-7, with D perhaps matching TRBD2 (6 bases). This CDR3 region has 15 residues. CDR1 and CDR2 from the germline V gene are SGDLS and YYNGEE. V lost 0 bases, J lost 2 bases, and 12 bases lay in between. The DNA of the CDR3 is TGTGCCAGCAGCGTAGGTAATAGCGGAGCCTACGAGCAGTACTTC. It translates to CASSVGNSGAYEQYF. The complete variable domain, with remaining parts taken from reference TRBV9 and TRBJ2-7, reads DSGVTQTPKHLITATGQRVTLRCSPRSGDLSVYWYQQSLDQGLQFLIQYYNGEERAKGNILERFSAQQFPDLHSELNLSSLELGDSALYFCASSVGNSGAYEQYFGPGTRLTVT.

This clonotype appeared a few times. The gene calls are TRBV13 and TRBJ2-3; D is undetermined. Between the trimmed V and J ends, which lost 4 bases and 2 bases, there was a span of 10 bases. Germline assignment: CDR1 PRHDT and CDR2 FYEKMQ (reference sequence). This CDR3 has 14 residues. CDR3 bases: TGTGCCAGCAGCTCAGCCGGCTACACAGATACGCAGTATTTT. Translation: CASSSAGYTDTQYF.

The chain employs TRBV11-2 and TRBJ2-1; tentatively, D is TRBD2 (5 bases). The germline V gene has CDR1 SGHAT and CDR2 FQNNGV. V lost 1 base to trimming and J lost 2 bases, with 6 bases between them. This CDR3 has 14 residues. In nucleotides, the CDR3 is TGTGCCAGCAGCTTAGCGGAGGCCTACAATGAGCAGTTCTTC. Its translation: CASSLAEAYNEQFF.

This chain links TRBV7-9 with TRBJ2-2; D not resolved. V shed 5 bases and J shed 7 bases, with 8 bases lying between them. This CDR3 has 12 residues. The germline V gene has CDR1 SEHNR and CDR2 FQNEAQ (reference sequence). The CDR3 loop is CASSPPNGELFF. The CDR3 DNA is TGTGCCAGCAGCCCGCCGAACGGGGAGCTGTTTTTT.

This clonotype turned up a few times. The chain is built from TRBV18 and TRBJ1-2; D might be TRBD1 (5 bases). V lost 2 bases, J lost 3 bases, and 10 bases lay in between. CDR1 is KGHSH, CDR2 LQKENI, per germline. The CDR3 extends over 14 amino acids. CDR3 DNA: TGTGCCAGCTCACCAACCGACAGCTACTATGGCTACACCTTC. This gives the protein CASSPTDSYYGYTF.

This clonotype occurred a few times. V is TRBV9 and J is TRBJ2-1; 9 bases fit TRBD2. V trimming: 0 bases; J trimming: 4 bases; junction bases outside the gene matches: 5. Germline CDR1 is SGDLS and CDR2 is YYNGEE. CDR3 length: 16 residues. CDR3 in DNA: TGTGCCAGCAGCGTAGACCCAGCGGGGGGTTACAATGAGCAGTTCTTC. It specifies CASSVDPAGGYNEQFF.

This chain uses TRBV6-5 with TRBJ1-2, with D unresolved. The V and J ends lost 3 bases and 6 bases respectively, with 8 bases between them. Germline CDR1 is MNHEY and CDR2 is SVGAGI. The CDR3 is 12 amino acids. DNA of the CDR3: TGTGCCAGCAGTTATGACGAGGATGGCTACACCTTC. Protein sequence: CASSYDEDGYTF.

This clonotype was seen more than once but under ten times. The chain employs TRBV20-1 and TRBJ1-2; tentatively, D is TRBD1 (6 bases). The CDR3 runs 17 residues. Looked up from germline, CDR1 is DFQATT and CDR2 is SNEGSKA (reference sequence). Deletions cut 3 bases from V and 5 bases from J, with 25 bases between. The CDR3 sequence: CSASTIRDQTGHYGYTF. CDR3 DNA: TGCAGTGCTAGCACAATCCGGGACCAAACAGGGCATTATGGCTACACCTTC.

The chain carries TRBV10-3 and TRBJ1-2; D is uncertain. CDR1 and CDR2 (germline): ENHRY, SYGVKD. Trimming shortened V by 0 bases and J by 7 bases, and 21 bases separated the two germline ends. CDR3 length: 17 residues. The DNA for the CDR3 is TGTGCCATCAGTGAGTCGGTGTCGGGTGTGGTGGCGGTTGGCTACACCTTC. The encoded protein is CAISESVSGVVAVGYTF.

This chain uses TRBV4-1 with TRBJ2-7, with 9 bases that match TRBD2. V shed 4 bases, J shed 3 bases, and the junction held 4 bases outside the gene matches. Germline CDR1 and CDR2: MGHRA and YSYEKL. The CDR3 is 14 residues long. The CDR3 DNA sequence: TGCGCCAGCAGCCGCGGCGGGGGGGGCTACGAGCAGTACTTC. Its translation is CASSRGGGGYEQYF.

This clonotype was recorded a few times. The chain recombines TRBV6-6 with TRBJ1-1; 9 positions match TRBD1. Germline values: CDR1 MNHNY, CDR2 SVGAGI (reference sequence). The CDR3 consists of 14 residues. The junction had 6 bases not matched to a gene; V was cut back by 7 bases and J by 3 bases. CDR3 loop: CASTGTGWDTEAFF. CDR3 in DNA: TGTGCCAGCACCGGGACAGGGTGGGACACTGAAGCTTTCTTT.

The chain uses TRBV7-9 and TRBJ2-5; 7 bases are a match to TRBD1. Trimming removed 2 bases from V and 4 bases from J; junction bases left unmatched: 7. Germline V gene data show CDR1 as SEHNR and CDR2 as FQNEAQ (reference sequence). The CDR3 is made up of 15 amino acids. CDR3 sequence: CASSLSVTGVETQYF. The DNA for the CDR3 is TGTGCCAGCAGCTTAAGTGTAACAGGGGTAGAGACCCAGTACTTC.

This chain's CDR3 is CASSHDRAGDTEAFF. As DNA, the CDR3 is TGTGCCAGCAGCCACGACAGGGCAGGGGACACTGAAGCTTTCTTT. The chain recombines TRBV13 with TRBJ1-1, with TRBD1 matching 7 bases. This CDR3 is built from 15 residues. V shed 5 bases, J shed 3 bases, and the junction held 9 bases outside the gene matches. Germline CDR1 PRHDT, CDR2 FYEKMQ (reference sequence).

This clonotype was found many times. DNA of the CDR3: TGTGCCAGCAGCGGCCTCCCCGGGACTAGCGAGTCCTACGAGCAGTACTTC. Its protein product is CASSGLPGTSESYEQYF. V is TRBV7-9 and J is TRBJ2-7, with 10 bases lining up with TRBD2. After removal of 5 bases from V and 1 base from J, the junction contained 11 bases not matched to a gene. CDR3 length equals 17 residues. Germline V gene sequence: CDR1 SEHNR, CDR2 FQNEAQ (reference sequence).